Following are 18 T cell receptor beta chains from one sample sequenced in a study of T cell responses to AZD1222 COVID-19 vaccine. TCRdb's table, derived via immunoSEQ multiplex PCR, lists solely in-frame clones and lacks some. The sample yields 140,000 to 150,000 clones, about 92% seen once. This specimen was peripheral blood, taken on day 0 of AZD1222 vaccination. The source of these receptors is an adult in good health.

This clone appeared a single time. This chain uses TRBV5-1 with TRBJ1-2; weak D call: TRBD1 (6 bases). Deletions cut 2 bases from V and 3 bases from J, with 14 bases between. The CDR3 runs to 15 residues. Germline V gives CDR1 SGHRS, CDR2 YFSETQ. As DNA, the CDR3 is TGCGCCAGCAGCTTTCACGGGGGGCAGGACTATGGCTACACCTTC. As protein: CASSFHGGQDYGYTF.

The chain employs TRBV6-4 and TRBJ1-1; TRBD1 matches 8 bases. With 6 bases clipped from V and 4 bases from J, the junction kept 4 bases outside the gene matches. Per germline, CDR1 MRHNA and CDR2 SNTAGT. The CDR3 length is 13 residues. CDR3 nucleotide sequence: TGTGCCAGCAGCCAGGGGGCGTTCACTGAAGCTTTCTTT. This encodes CASSQGAFTEAFF.

The count of this clone is one. The chain joins TRBV10-3 to TRBJ1-2; TRBD1 matches at 9 bases. J gave up 1 base and V 6 bases, and 6 bases lay outside the gene matches. The CDR3 runs to 15 residues. Per the germline V gene, CDR1 is ENHRY and CDR2 is SYGVKD. The CDR3 nucleotides are TGTGCCATCAGCTACAGGGGGCGAAATAACTATGGCTACACCTTC. It is translated as CAISYRGRNNYGYTF.

The chain couples TRBV7-6 to TRBJ1-1; D perhaps matches TRBD1 (5 bases). CDR1 and CDR2 from the germline V gene are SGHVS and FNYEAQ. This CDR3 is 14 amino acids long. Trimming took 2 bases from V and 4 from J, leaving 11 bases between them. CDR3 nucleotide sequence: TGTGCCAGCAGCTTACAGGGATCCGGCACTGAAGCTTTCTTT. Protein sequence: CASSLQGSGTEAFF.

This clone was recorded only once. The chain is built from TRBV7-8 and TRBJ2-1; tentative D call: TRBD1 (6 bases). The length of the CDR3 is 15 residues. The V gene's germline CDR1 is SGHVS and CDR2 FQNEAQ. V was pared by 5 bases and J by 6 bases, with 17 bases between. CDR3 bases: TGTGCCAGCAGCAAGAGGGGACAAGAGGCCAATGAGCAGTTCTTC. It yields the protein CASSKRGQEANEQFF.

The chain uses TRBV5-1 and TRBJ1-2; D gene unclear. The ends were cut back, 0 bases at V and 4 bases at J, with 10 bases in the middle. CDR1 and CDR2 from the germline V gene are SGHRS and YFSETQ. The CDR3 consists of 14 residues. The CDR3 DNA is TGCGCCAGCAGCTTGGCCGTCCCCGGCTATGGCTACACCTTC. Translating it yields CASSLAVPGYGYTF.

The chain combines TRBV7-5 with TRBJ2-7; the table assigns TRBD1, which was not confirmed against the DNA. TRBV7-5 is labeled a pseudogene. The CDR3 runs 21 residues. As DNA, the CDR3 is TGTGTCAGAAGCCGGAACCCGGCCGGGACAGGGGGCCGACACCCCCCTTACGAGCAGTACTTC. Translation gives CVRSRNPAGTGGRHPPYEQYF.

The chain has TRBV6-5 and TRBJ2-7; unclear D gene. Germline assignment: CDR1 MNHEY and CDR2 SVGAGI. Trimming cost V 6 bases and J 3 bases, with 9 bases left between them. CDR3 size: 12 residues. The CDR3, as DNA: TGTGCCAGCAGGACCGTCAACTACGAGCAGTACTTC. Encoded protein: CASRTVNYEQYF.

The chain recombines TRBV7-9 with TRBJ2-3, with 8 nucleotides matching TRBD2. Germline lookup yields CDR1 SEHNR and CDR2 FQNEAQ (reference sequence). CDR3 length: 17 residues. The V gene end was trimmed by 5 bases and the J gene end by 0 bases; junction bases not matched to a gene: 10. The CDR3 loop is CASSRATGGTSTDTQYF. As DNA, the CDR3 is TGTGCCAGCAGCCGGGCGACGGGGGGGACTAGCACAGATACGCAGTATTTT.

V and J are TRBV5-1 and TRBJ2-7; D not resolved. The ends were cut back, 0 bases at V and 1 base at J, with 8 bases in the middle. Germline loops: CDR1 SGHRS, CDR2 YFSETQ. The CDR3 contains 14 residues. DNA of the CDR3: TGCGCCAGCAGCTTGGTAGTAGAATCCTACGAGCAGTACTTC. This gives the protein CASSLVVESYEQYF.

The rearrangement links TRBV7-9 to TRBJ1-2; D is unclear. The CDR3 is 17 amino acids. The V end lost 5 bases, the J end lost 0 bases, and 19 bases lay between the germline ends. CDR1 SEHNR and CDR2 FQNEAQ come from the germline V gene (reference sequence). The CDR3 DNA reads TGTGCCAGCAGCCCTATATTAGGGAGACGTGCTAACTATGGCTACACCTTC. Its protein is CASSPILGRRANYGYTF.

The chain combines TRBV7-2 with TRBJ1-2; tentatively, D is TRBD1 (5 bases). The ends were cut back, 1 base at V and 0 bases at J, with 9 bases in the middle. CDR3 length equals 15 residues. In germline, CDR1 is SGHTA, CDR2 FQGNSA. The CDR3 region has the DNA TGTGCCAGCAGCTTAGAAGACAGCACTAACTATGGCTACACCTTC. This encodes CASSLEDSTNYGYTF.

The table lists this clone with a count of one. This chain links TRBV18 with TRBJ1-1; 7 bases map to TRBD1. CDR1 and CDR2 from the germline V gene are KGHSH and LQKENI. The CDR3 length is 16 residues. V gave up 0 bases and J gave up 3 bases; unmatched junction bases: 7. CDR3 region: CASSPPVNRGDTEAFF. Written as DNA, the CDR3 is TGTGCCAGCTCACCACCGGTTAACAGGGGTGACACTGAAGCTTTCTTT.

V and J are TRBV19 and TRBJ1-2; D not resolved. V was cut by 2 bases and J by 6 bases, with 19 bases left in between. Germline V gene sequence: CDR1 LNHDA, CDR2 SQIVND (reference sequence). The CDR3 is 16 amino acids. Here the CDR3 reads CASSIRARNTRDGYTF. DNA of the CDR3: TGTGCCAGTAGTATAAGGGCGCGGAATACACGGGATGGCTACACCTTC.

The gene calls are TRBV19 and TRBJ1-5; D call uncertain. Trimming left V 3 bases short and J 2 bases short, with 11 bases between. Germline CDR1 LNHDA, CDR2 SQIVND (reference sequence). This CDR3 is built from 15 residues. CDR3: CASSMYQSGNQPQHF. The CDR3, as DNA: TGTGCCAGTAGTATGTATCAGAGTGGCAATCAGCCCCAGCATTTT.

The chain couples TRBV6-6 to TRBJ2-1; D tentatively reads TRBD1 or TRBD2 (7 bases each). CDR3 length equals 14 residues. From germline, CDR1 is MNHNY and CDR2 SVGAGI (reference sequence). V gave up 8 bases and J gave up 4 bases, with 15 bases separating them. CDR3 amino acids: CASQGEGYYNEQFF. CDR3 coding DNA: TGTGCCAGCCAGGGGGAGGGGTATTACAATGAGCAGTTCTTC.

The gene calls are TRBV7-9 and TRBJ2-3; TRBD2 agrees at 10 bases. This CDR3 has 15 amino acids. Losses at the gene ends were 5 bases for V and 4 bases for J; bases not matched to a gene: 6. Looked up from germline, CDR1 is SEHNR and CDR2 is FQNEAQ (reference sequence). The CDR3: CASSPLAGWPDTQYF. Here the CDR3 DNA reads TGTGCCAGCAGCCCACTAGCGGGGTGGCCAGATACGCAGTATTTT.

This clone was seen only a few times. The rearrangement links TRBV30 to TRBJ2-1, with TRBD2 matching 9 bases. V gave up 0 bases and J gave up 2 bases; unmatched junction bases: 2. CDR1 and CDR2 from the germline V gene are GTSNPN and SVGIG (reference sequence). The CDR3 spans 15 residues. CDR3 nucleotides: TGTGCCTGGAGTGTAGGCGGGAGGGCCTACAATGAGCAGTTCTTC. This encodes CAWSVGGRAYNEQFF.